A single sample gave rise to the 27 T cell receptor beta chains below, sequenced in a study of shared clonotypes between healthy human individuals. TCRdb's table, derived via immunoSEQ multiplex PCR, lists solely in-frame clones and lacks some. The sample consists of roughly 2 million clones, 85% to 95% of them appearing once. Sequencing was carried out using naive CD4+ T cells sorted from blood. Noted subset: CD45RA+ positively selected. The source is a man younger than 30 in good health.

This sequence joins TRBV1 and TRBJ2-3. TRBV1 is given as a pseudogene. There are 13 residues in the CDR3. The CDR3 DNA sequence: TGCACCAGCTCGAGCGGGACAGCAGATACGCAGTATTTT. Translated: CTSSSGTADTQYF.

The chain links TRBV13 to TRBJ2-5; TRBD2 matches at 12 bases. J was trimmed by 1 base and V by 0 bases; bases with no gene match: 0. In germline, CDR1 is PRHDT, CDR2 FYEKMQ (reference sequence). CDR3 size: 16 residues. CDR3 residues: CASSLGLAGGQETQYF. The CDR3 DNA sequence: TGTGCCAGCAGCTTAGGACTAGCGGGGGGCCAAGAGACCCAGTACTTC.

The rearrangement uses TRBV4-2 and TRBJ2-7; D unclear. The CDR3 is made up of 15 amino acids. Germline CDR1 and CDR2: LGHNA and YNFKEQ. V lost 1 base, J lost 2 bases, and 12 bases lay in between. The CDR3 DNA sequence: TGTGCCAGCAGCCAAGGAAGGGCAGGACCCTACGAGCAGTACTTC. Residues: CASSQGRAGPYEQYF.

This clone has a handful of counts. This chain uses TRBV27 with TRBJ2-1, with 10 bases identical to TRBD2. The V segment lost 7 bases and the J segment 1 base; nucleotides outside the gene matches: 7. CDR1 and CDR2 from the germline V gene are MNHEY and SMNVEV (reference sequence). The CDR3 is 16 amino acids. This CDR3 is CASKLAGPFSYNEQFF. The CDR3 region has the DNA TGTGCCAGCAAACTAGCGGGACCCTTTTCCTACAATGAGCAGTTCTTC.

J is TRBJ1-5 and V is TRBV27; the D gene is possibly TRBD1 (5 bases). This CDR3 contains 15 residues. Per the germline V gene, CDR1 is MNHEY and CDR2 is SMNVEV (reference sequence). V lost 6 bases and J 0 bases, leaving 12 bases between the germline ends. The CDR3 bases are TGTGCCAGCAGGACTACAGGCAATAGCAATCAGCCCCAGCATTTT. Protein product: CASRTTGNSNQPQHF.

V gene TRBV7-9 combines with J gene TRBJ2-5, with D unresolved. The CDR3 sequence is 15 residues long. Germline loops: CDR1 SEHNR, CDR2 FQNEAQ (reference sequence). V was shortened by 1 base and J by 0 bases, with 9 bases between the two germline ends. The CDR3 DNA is TGTGCCAGCAGCTTAGACTTCTCGTACCAAGAGACCCAGTACTTC. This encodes CASSLDFSYQETQYF.

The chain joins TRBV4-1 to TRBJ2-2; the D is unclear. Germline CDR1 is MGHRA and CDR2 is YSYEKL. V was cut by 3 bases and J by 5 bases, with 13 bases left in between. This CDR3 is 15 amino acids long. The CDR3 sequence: CASSQQTRATGELFF. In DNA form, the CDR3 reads TGCGCCAGCAGCCAGCAGACACGGGCTACCGGGGAGCTGTTTTTT.

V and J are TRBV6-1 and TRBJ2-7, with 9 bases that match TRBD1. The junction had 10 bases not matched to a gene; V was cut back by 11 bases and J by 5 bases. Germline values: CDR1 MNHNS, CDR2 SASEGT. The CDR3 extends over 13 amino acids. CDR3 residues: CACLPGQGHEQYF. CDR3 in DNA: TGTGCCTGTCTTCCGGGACAGGGCCACGAGCAGTACTTC.

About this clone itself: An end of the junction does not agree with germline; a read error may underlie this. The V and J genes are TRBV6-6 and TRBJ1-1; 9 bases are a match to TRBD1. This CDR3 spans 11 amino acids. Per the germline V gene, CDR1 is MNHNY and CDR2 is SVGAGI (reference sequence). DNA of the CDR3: TGTGCCAGCAGTACCACAGGGGGCGGGCTCTTT. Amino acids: CASSTTGGGLF.

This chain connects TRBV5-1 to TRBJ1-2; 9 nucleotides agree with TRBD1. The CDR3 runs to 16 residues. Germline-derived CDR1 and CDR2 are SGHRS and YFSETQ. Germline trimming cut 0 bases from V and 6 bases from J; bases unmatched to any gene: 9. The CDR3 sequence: CASSLATGGGIDGYTF. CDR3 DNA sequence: TGCGCCAGCAGCTTGGCCACAGGGGGCGGAATTGATGGCTACACCTTC.

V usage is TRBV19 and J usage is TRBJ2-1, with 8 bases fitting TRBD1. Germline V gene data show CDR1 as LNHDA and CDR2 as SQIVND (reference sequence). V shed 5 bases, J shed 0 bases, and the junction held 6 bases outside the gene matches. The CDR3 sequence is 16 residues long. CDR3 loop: CASSPPDRDSYNEQFF. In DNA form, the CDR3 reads TGTGCCAGTAGTCCTCCGGACAGGGACTCCTACAATGAGCAGTTCTTC.

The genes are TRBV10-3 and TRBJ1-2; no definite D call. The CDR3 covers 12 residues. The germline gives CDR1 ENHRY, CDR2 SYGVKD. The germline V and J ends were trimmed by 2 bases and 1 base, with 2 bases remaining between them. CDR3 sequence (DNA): TGTGCCATCAGTGAGGTTAACTATGGCTACACCTTC. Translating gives CAISEVNYGYTF.

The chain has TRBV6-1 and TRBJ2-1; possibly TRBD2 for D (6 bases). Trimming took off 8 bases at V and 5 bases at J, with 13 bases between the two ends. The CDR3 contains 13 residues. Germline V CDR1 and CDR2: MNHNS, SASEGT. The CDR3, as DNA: TGTGCCAGCCTGTGGGGAGGAGACAATGAGCAGTTCTTC. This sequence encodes CASLWGGDNEQFF.

The CDR3 spells CSAAHTASETQYF. The DNA for the CDR3 is TGCAGCGCCGCTCATACAGCTTCGGAGACCCAGTACTTC. The chain joins TRBV29-1 to TRBJ2-5; D unresolved. Trimming removed 7 bases at V and 5 bases at J, with 17 bases between. Germline lookup yields CDR1 SQVTM and CDR2 ANQGSEA. The CDR3 has 13 residues. Full variable domain (remainder filled in from reference TRBV29-1 and TRBJ2-5): SAVISQKPSRDICQRGTSLTIQCQVDSQVTMMFWYRQQPGQSLTLIATANQGSEATYESGFVIDKFPISRPNLTFSTLTVSNMSPEDSSIYLCSAAHTASETQYFGPGTRLLVL.

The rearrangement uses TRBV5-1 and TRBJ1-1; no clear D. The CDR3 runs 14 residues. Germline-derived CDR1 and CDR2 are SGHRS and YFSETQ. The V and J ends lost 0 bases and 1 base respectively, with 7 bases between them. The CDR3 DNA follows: TGCGCCAGCAGCTTGGCAGGAACGAACACTGAAGCTTTCTTT. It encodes CASSLAGTNTEAFF. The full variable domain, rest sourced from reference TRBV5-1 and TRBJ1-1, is KAGVTQTPRYLIKTRGQQVTLSCSPISGHRSVSWYQQTPGQGLQFLFEYFSETQRNKGNFPGRFSGRQFSNSRSEMNVSTLELGDSALYLCASSLAGTNTEAFFGQGTRLTVV.

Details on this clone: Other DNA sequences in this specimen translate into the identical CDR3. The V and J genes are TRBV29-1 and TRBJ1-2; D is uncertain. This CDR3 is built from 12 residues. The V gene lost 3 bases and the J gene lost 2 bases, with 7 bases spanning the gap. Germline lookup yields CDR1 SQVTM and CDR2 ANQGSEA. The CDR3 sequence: CSVEGRNYGYTF. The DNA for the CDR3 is TGCAGCGTTGAGGGCAGGAACTATGGCTACACCTTC.

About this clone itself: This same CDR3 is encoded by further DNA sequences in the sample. The CDR3 reads CASSYRGEAFF. The CDR3 DNA sequence: TGTGCCAGCAGTTACAGAGGAGAAGCTTTCTTT. The chain has TRBV6-1 and TRBJ1-1; D gene unclear. The germline V gene encodes CDR1 MNHNS and CDR2 SASEGT. The CDR3 is made up of 11 amino acids. The germline V and J ends were trimmed by 5 bases and 8 bases, with 9 bases remaining between them.

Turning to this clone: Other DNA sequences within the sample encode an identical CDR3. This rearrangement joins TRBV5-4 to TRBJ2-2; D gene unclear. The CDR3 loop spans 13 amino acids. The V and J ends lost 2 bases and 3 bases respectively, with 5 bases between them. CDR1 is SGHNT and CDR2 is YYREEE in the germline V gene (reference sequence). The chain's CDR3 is CASSLKDTGELFF. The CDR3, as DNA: TGTGCCAGCAGCTTAAAGGACACCGGGGAGCTGTTTTTT.

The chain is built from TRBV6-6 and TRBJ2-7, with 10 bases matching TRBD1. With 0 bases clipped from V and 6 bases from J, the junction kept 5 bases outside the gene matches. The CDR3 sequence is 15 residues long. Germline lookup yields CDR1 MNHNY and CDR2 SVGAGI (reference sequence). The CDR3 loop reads CASSYSPGQGSEQYF. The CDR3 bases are TGTGCCAGCAGTTACTCACCGGGACAGGGGAGCGAGCAGTACTTC.

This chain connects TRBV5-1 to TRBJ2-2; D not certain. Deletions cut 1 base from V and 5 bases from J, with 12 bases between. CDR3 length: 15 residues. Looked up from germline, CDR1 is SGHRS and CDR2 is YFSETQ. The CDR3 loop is CASSLNWQETGELFF. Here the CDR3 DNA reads TGCGCCAGCAGCTTGAACTGGCAGGAGACCGGGGAGCTGTTTTTT.

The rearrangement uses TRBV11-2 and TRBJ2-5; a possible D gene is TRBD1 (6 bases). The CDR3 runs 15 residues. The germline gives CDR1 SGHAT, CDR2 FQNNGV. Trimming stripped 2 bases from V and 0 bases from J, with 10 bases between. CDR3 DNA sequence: TGTGCCAGCAGCTTATCCGGGACATACCAAGAGACCCAGTACTTC. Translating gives CASSLSGTYQETQYF. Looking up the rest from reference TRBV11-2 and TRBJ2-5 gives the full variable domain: EAGVAQSPRYKIIEKRQSVAFWCNPISGHATLYWYQQILGQGPKLLIQFQNNGVVDDSQLPKDRFSAERLKGVDSTLKIQPAKLEDSAVYLCASSLSGTYQETQYFGPGTRLLVL.

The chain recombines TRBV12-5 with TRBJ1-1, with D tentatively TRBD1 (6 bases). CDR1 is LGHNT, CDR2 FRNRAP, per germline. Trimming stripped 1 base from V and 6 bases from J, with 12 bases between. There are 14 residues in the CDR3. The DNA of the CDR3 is TGTGCTAGTGGTTTGGACCCAAGGACAGCTGAAGCTTTCTTT. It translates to CASGLDPRTAEAFF. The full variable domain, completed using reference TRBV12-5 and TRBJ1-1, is DARVTQTPRHKVTEMGQEVTMRCQPILGHNTVFWYRQTMMQGLELLAYFRNRAPLDDSGMPKDRFSAEMPDATLATLKIQPSEPRDSAVYFCASGLDPRTAEAFFGQGTRLTVV.

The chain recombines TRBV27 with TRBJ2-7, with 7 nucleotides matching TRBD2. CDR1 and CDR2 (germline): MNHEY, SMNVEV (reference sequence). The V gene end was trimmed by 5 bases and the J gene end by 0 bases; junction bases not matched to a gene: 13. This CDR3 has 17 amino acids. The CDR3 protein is CASSPDARTRHSYEQYF. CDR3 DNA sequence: TGTGCCAGCAGTCCCGATGCACGGACTAGGCACTCCTACGAGCAGTACTTC.

This CDR3 is CASSSGGGPGKNTGELFF. As DNA, the CDR3 is TGTGCCAGCAGCTCCGGGGGGGGTCCGGGAAAGAACACCGGGGAGCTGTTTTTT. The chain couples TRBV5-4 to TRBJ2-2; 8 positions match TRBD2. Germline loops: CDR1 SGHNT, CDR2 YYREEE (reference sequence). With V trimmed by 3 bases and J by 1 base, 11 bases remained unmatched. The CDR3 covers 18 residues.

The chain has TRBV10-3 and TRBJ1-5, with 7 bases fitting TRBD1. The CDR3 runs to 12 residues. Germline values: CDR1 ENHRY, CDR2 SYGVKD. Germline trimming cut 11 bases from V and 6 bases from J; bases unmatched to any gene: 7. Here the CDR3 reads CASGQVAQPQHF. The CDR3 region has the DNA TGTGCCTCCGGACAGGTAGCTCAGCCCCAGCATTTT.

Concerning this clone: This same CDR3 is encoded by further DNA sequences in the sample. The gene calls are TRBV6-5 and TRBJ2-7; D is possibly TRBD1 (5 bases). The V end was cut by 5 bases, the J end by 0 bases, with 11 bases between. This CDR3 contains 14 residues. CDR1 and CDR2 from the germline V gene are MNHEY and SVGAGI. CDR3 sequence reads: CASSPTVSSYEQYF. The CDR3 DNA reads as TGTGCCAGCAGTCCGACAGTTAGCTCCTACGAGCAGTACTTC.

This chain's CDR3 is CASSEADRTGYTF. CDR3 sequence (DNA): TGTGCCAGCAGTGAAGCCGACAGGACGGGCTACACCTTC. The V and J genes are TRBV6-1 and TRBJ1-2; D might be TRBD1 (6 bases). Trimming took 0 bases from V and 8 from J, leaving 10 bases between them. The CDR3 contains 13 residues. CDR1 is MNHNS and CDR2 is SASEGT in the germline V gene.